Following are 32 T cell receptor beta chains from one sample sequenced in a study of metastatic and nonmetastatic thyroid tumors. TCRdb re-analyzed the PCR reads using MiXCR. This sample has 15,000 to 20,000 clones, with about 33% found just once. Every patient was untreated before thyroid surgery. Sequencing was performed on adjacent normal tissue. The receptors were gathered from a female donor with papillary thyroid cancer or a benign thyroid nodule (not recorded which). Some clones in this sample may be carry-over from other donors' samples.

This clone was seen a handful of times. The chain carries TRBV12-3 or TRBV12-4 and TRBJ1-5, with D unclear. The V end was cut by 6 bases, the J end by 5 bases, with 8 bases between. The CDR3 loop spans 12 amino acids. The DNA for the CDR3 is TGTGCCAGCAGGGCGAGCGATCAGCCCCAGCATTTT. Translation: CASRASDQPQHF.

In its sample, this clone was seen many times. This CDR3 is CASTVDRERRDTQYF. In DNA, the CDR3 is TGTGCCAGCACCGTAGACAGGGAAAGAAGAGATACGCAGTATTTT. The chain carries TRBV7-9 and TRBJ2-3; TRBD1 matches at 7 bases. J gave up 5 bases and V 7 bases, and 12 bases lay outside the gene matches. CDR1 and CDR2 from the germline V gene are SEHNR and FQNEAQ (reference sequence). This CDR3 is built from 15 residues.

This clone was seen ten or more times. J is TRBJ1-1 and V is TRBV29-1; D uncertain. CDR1 is SQVTM, CDR2 ANQGSEA, per germline. The CDR3 loop spans 11 amino acids. Trimming removed 5 bases at V and 6 bases at J, with 10 bases between. The CDR3 DNA reads as TGCAGCGTTTATCAGAGGGCTGAAGCTTTCTTT. The encoded protein is CSVYQRAEAFF. Full variable domain (missing parts from reference TRBV29-1 and TRBJ1-1): SAVISQKPSRDICQRGTSLTIQCQVDSQVTMMFWYRQQPGQSLTLIATANQGSEATYESGFVIDKFPISRPNLTFSTLTVSNMSPEDSSIYLCSVYQRAEAFFGQGTRLTVV.

The chain has TRBV2 and TRBJ1-2, with no clear D. Germline V CDR1 and CDR2: SNHLY, FYNNEI. V dropped 6 bases and J dropped 8 bases, with 19 bases sitting between them. The CDR3 has 14 residues. The CDR3 sequence is CASSGLTGPRGYTF. In DNA form, the CDR3 reads TGTGCCAGCAGCGGGCTTACTGGACCACGAGGCTACACCTTC.

This chain joins TRBV30 and TRBJ2-1; no firm D call. V was cut by 0 bases and J by 6 bases, with 9 bases left in between. The germline CDR1 and CDR2 sequences are GTSNPN and SVGIG (reference sequence). CDR3 length: 13 residues. The CDR3 DNA is TGTGCCTGGAGTGTACGGCTGGCCAATGAGCAGTTCTTC. Protein: CAWSVRLANEQFF. Based on the CDR3 plus reference TRBV30 and TRBJ2-1, the full variable domain is SQTIHQWPATLVQPVGSPLSLECTVEGTSNPNLYWYRQAAGRGLQLLFYSVGIGQISSEVPQNLSASRPQDRQFILSSKKLLLSDSGFYLCAWSVRLANEQFFGPGTRLTVL.

CDR3 amino acids: CASSRVGTGGQETQYF. CDR3 DNA sequence: TGTGCCAGCAGCCGCGTCGGGACAGGGGGCCAAGAGACCCAGTACTTC. The chain has TRBV5-4 and TRBJ2-5; 11 bases map to TRBD1. The CDR3 length is 16 residues. V lost 4 bases and J lost 1; bases outside the gene matches: 6. Germline lookup yields CDR1 SGHNT and CDR2 YYREEE (reference sequence).

This clone was detected ten times or more. J is TRBJ1-2 and V is TRBV19, with a weak D call TRBD1 (5 bases). The CDR3 runs to 13 residues. Trimming pared 7 bases from V and 2 bases from J, leaving 11 bases between. Germline CDR1 and CDR2: LNHDA and SQIVND (reference sequence). The CDR3 here is CASTIRDNYGYTF. The CDR3 coding sequence is TGTGCCAGTACCATCCGGGACAACTATGGCTACACCTTC.

This clone was counted only a few times. The chain carries TRBV5-1 and TRBJ1-2; possibly TRBD1 for D (5 bases). V was trimmed by 4 bases and J by 0 bases, leaving 16 bases between them. The CDR3 is made up of 16 amino acids. Germline CDR1 SGHRS, CDR2 YFSETQ. The CDR3 nucleotides are TGCGCCAGCAGCCATGAACAGGTCCCATCTAACTATGGCTACACCTTC. It codes for CASSHEQVPSNYGYTF.

This chain joins TRBV6-1 and TRBJ2-7; D unclear. The germline V gene encodes CDR1 MNHNS and CDR2 SASEGT. CDR3 size: 12 residues. V lost 4 bases, J lost 7 bases, and 11 bases lay in between. The CDR3 sequence: CASSGRIGEQYF. The CDR3 DNA reads TGTGCCAGCAGTGGGCGCATCGGGGAGCAGTACTTC.

The chain is built from TRBV27 and TRBJ1-6; D gene uncertain. The CDR3 consists of 13 residues. Looked up from germline, CDR1 is MNHEY and CDR2 is SMNVEV (reference sequence). V was pared by 0 bases and J by 7 bases, with 4 bases between. CDR3 coding DNA: TGTGCCAGCAGTTTATCGACAAATTCACCCCTCCACTTT. Translating gives CASSLSTNSPLHF.

This clone turned up a few times. The V call is TRBV2, the J call TRBJ2-7; D is unresolved. Trimming took 5 bases from V and 3 from J, leaving 8 bases between them. Germline V gene data show CDR1 as SNHLY and CDR2 as FYNNEI. This CDR3 has 12 amino acids. The CDR3 nucleotides are TGTGCCAGCAGTCCTTCGGGCTACGAGCAGTACTTC. Its translation: CASSPSGYEQYF.

This clone showed up many times. The chain is built from TRBV3-1 and TRBJ1-1; D is unresolved. Looked up from germline, CDR1 is LGHDT and CDR2 is YNNKEL (reference sequence). The CDR3 spans 13 residues. V was pared by 0 bases and J by 0 bases, with 2 bases between. CDR3: CASSQEVNTEAFF. Here the CDR3 DNA reads TGTGCCAGCAGCCAAGAGGTGAACACTGAAGCTTTCTTT.

This clone was seen repeatedly, ten times or more. V and J are TRBV5-5 and TRBJ1-1, with D perhaps matching TRBD1 (6 bases). Trimming left V 0 bases short and J 7 bases short, with 16 bases between. The CDR3 covers 15 residues. Germline V CDR1 and CDR2: SGHKS, YYEKEE (reference sequence). The CDR3 here is CASSLEAGARGEAFF. The CDR3 bases are TGTGCCAGCAGCTTGGAGGCGGGGGCGCGGGGTGAAGCTTTCTTT.

The chain joins TRBV6-5 to TRBJ1-1, with TRBD1 matching over 9 bases. This CDR3 is 15 amino acids long. Germline CDR1 MNHEY, CDR2 SVGAGI. After removal of 2 bases from V and 1 base from J, the junction contained 2 bases not matched to a gene. CDR3 in amino acids: CASSYTDRGNTEAFF. The CDR3 DNA follows: TGTGCCAGCAGTTACACGGACAGGGGGAACACTGAAGCTTTCTTT.

The V gene is TRBV6-2 or TRBV6-3, the J gene TRBJ2-3; 7 bases line up with TRBD2. This CDR3 has 15 amino acids. Germline V gene lookup returns CDR1 MNHEY and CDR2 SVGEGT. Trimming cost V 10 bases and J 5 bases; bases outside gene matches: 15. The CDR3 region has the DNA TGTGCCACAGCGATGCCTAGCGGTAGTTTAGATACGCAGTATTTT. It specifies CATAMPSGSLDTQYF.

This clone was detected ten times or more. The rearrangement links TRBV20-1 to TRBJ2-1; 8 nucleotides agree with TRBD1. Looked up from germline, CDR1 is DFQATT and CDR2 is SNEGSKA (reference sequence). CDR3 length: 15 amino acids. Trimming took 5 bases from V and 5 from J; bases not matched to a gene: 11. The CDR3 DNA sequence: TGCAGTGCTTGGGGAAGAAGGACAGGGAACAATGAGCAGTTCTTC. Translating gives CSAWGRRTGNNEQFF.

The chain joins TRBV11-2 to TRBJ1-5; weak D call: TRBD1 (5 bases). There are 17 residues in the CDR3. V was shortened by 5 bases and J by 0 bases, with 17 bases between the two germline ends. CDR1 SGHAT and CDR2 FQNNGV come from the germline V gene. The chain's CDR3 is CASSTAGFDSSNQPQHF. The CDR3 DNA sequence: TGTGCCAGCAGCACCGCCGGATTTGACAGTAGCAATCAGCCCCAGCATTTT.

This clone ranks as medium-sized (0.01 to 0.1%). The chain combines TRBV11-3 with TRBJ2-7, with 9 bases that match TRBD2. The germline V gene encodes CDR1 SGHNT and CDR2 YENEEA. The CDR3 contains 14 residues. With V trimmed by 7 bases and J by 2 bases, 6 bases remained unmatched. CDR3 nucleotides: TGTGCCAGCAAGCGGGCTAGCGGGACCTACGAGCAGTACTTC. Amino acids: CASKRASGTYEQYF. Full variable domain (missing parts from reference TRBV11-3 and TRBJ2-7): EAGVVQSPRYKIIEKKQPVAFWCNPISGHNTLYWYLQNLGQGPELLIRYENEEAVDDSQLPKDRFSAERLKGVDSTLKIQPAELGDSAVYLCASKRASGTYEQYFGPGTRLTVT.

The chain carries TRBV9 and TRBJ1-4; D perhaps matches TRBD1 (5 bases). The CDR3 runs 14 residues. The V and J ends lost 5 bases and 7 bases respectively, with 15 bases between them. Germline-derived CDR1 and CDR2 are SGDLS and YYNGEE. CDR3 nucleotide sequence: TGTGCCAGCAGTCTCAGGGATATGGGTGAAAAACTGTTTTTT. Amino acids: CASSLRDMGEKLFF.

This clone was seen a few times. J is TRBJ2-2 and V is TRBV27; 8 bases fit TRBD1. The V and J ends lost 7 bases and 3 bases, in that order; junction bases with no gene match: 4. This CDR3 contains 14 residues. Per the germline V gene, CDR1 is MNHEY and CDR2 is SMNVEV (reference sequence). In nucleotides, the CDR3 is TGTGCCAGCACGGACAGGGTGGACACCGGGGAGCTGTTTTTT. It codes for CASTDRVDTGELFF.

This clone has a handful of counts. V gene TRBV12-3 or TRBV12-4 combines with J gene TRBJ2-1; D is undetermined. The CDR3 loop spans 15 amino acids. With 6 bases removed from V and 5 bases from J, the gap between germline ends came to 17 bases. The chain's CDR3 is CASSPRVERDNEQFF. CDR3 DNA: TGTGCCAGCAGCCCCCGGGTAGAGCGCGACAATGAGCAGTTCTTC.

J is TRBJ1-2 and V is TRBV6-1; D is unclear. This CDR3 is built from 16 residues. Germline CDR1 reads MNHNS; CDR2 reads SASEGT. Between the trimmed V and J ends, which lost 10 bases and 0 bases, there was a span of 21 bases. The CDR3 loop reads CAIRGYQWETNYGYTF. Written as DNA, the CDR3 is TGTGCCATCCGTGGATATCAGTGGGAAACTAACTATGGCTACACCTTC.

This clone was recorded a few times. Mismatch with germline at one junction end may stem from a read error. The V gene is TRBV10-1, the J gene TRBJ2-7; unclear D gene. Per germline, CDR1 WNHNN and CDR2 SYGVQD (reference sequence). CDR3 length equals 9 residues. CDR3 DNA sequence: TGCGCCAGCAGAGTACCCTTCTGTTTC. This gives the protein CASRVPFCF.

This clone was seen a few times. The V gene is TRBV11-2, the J gene TRBJ1-4, with 10 bases matching TRBD1. Germline CDR1 is SGHAT and CDR2 is FQNNGV. The CDR3 length is 14 residues. V shed 3 bases, J shed 7 bases, and the junction held 2 bases outside the gene matches. The CDR3 spells CASSFRQGAEKLFF. The CDR3 nucleotides are TGTGCCAGCAGCTTTAGACAGGGGGCTGAAAAACTGTTTTTT.

This clone was counted at least ten times. This chain connects TRBV4-1 to TRBJ2-3; 7 bases line up with TRBD1. The trim removed 1 base at V and 0 bases at J, leaving 7 bases unmatched. The CDR3 contains 17 residues. The germline CDR1 and CDR2 sequences are MGHRA and YSYEKL. CDR3 residues: CASSQASGQLSTDTQYF. CDR3 nucleotide sequence: TGCGCCAGCAGCCAAGCTTCGGGACAGCTAAGCACAGATACGCAGTATTTT.

The genes are TRBV4-1 and TRBJ2-1; 8 nucleotides match TRBD1. Per germline, CDR1 MGHRA and CDR2 YSYEKL. Trimming took 0 bases from V and 8 from J; bases not matched to a gene: 3. The CDR3 is 14 residues long. The CDR3 DNA follows: TGCGCCAGCAGCCAAGAGGACAGGGCCTATGAGCAGTTCTTC. Translated: CASSQEDRAYEQFF.

This clone was recorded at least ten times. This sequence joins TRBV5-4 and TRBJ2-3; 12 positions agree with TRBD2. Germline V gives CDR1 SGHNT, CDR2 YYREEE (reference sequence). The CDR3 runs 15 residues. J lost 2 bases, V lost 4 bases, and 2 bases had no gene match. CDR3 nucleotide sequence: TGTGCCAGCAGCGGGACTAGCGGGTCCACAGATACGCAGTATTTT. This gives the protein CASSGTSGSTDTQYF.

This clone has a handful of counts. This chain joins TRBV2 and TRBJ1-2; D is unresolved. CDR3 length: 13 amino acids. Trimming took off 6 bases at V and 4 bases at J, with 12 bases between the two ends. Germline V gene sequence: CDR1 SNHLY, CDR2 FYNNEI. CDR3 nucleotides: TGTGCCAGCAGGGCGGACGGACCCTATGGCTACACCTTC. Its protein product is CASRADGPYGYTF.

This clone was counted only a few times. This sequence joins TRBV7-2 and TRBJ1-2; TRBD1 is a possible D gene (5 bases). Germline V gives CDR1 SGHTA, CDR2 FQGNSA. CDR3 length: 14 amino acids. With 5 bases removed from V and 4 bases from J, the gap between germline ends came to 14 bases. CDR3 protein: CASSGGGHLYGYTF. CDR3 DNA sequence: TGTGCCAGCAGCGGGGGAGGACACCTCTATGGCTACACCTTC. The variable domain in full, completed from reference TRBV7-2 and TRBJ1-2, reads GAGVSQSPSNKVTEKGKDVELRCDPISGHTALYWYRQSLGQGLEFLIYFQGNSAPDKSGLPSDRFSAERTGGSVSTLTIQRTQQEDSAVYLCASSGGGHLYGYTFGSGTRLTVV.

This clone was seen only once. This sequence joins TRBV5-1 and TRBJ1-2; D not resolved. CDR1 is SGHRS, CDR2 YFSETQ, per germline. The CDR3 contains 13 residues. Between the trimmed V and J ends, which lost 4 bases and 6 bases, there was a span of 13 bases. CDR3 bases: TGCGCCAGCAGCCAGGTCGTTACGGATGGCTACACCTTC. Encoded protein: CASSQVVTDGYTF.

A note on this clone: Its ends do not fully match the called genes, so a read error is possible. The chain couples TRBV5-1 to TRBJ2-2; D might be TRBD1 (6 bases). This CDR3 is 15 amino acids long. CDR1 and CDR2 (germline): SGHRS, YFSETQ. The CDR3, as DNA: TGCGCCAGCAGAGAGACAGGTTCCAGCACCGGGGAGCTATTTTTT. Encoded protein: CASRETGSSTGELFF.

This clone has only one observation. The rearrangement joins TRBV30 to TRBJ1-4, with 9 positions matching TRBD1. The CDR3 consists of 17 residues. CDR1 GTSNPN and CDR2 SVGIG come from the germline V gene (reference sequence). V was clipped by 7 bases and J by 1 base; unmatched bases: 13. The CDR3 loop is CALLQGALGQTNEKLFF. CDR3 DNA: TGTGCCTTACTACAGGGGGCGCTTGGGCAAACTAATGAAAAACTGTTTTTT.